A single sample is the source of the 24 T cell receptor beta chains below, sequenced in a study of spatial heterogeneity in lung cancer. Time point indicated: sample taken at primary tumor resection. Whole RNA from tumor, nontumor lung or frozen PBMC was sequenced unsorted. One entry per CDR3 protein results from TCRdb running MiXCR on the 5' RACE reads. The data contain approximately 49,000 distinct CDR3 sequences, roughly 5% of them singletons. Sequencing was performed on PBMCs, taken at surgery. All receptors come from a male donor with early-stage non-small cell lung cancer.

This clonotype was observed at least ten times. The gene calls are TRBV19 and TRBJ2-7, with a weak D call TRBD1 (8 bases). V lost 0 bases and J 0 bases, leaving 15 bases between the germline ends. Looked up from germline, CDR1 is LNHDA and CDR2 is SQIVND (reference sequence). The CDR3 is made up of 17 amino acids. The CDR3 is CASSIEWDRTSSYEQYF. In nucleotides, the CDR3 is TGTGCCAGTAGTATAGAGTGGGACAGGACTAGCTCCTACGAGCAGTACTTC.

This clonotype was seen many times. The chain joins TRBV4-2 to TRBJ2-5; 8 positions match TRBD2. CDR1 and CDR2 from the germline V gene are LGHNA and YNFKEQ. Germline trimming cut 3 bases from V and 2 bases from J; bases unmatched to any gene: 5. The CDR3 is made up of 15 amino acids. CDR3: CASSQAGRDQETQYF. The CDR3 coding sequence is TGTGCCAGCAGCCAGGCCGGGAGGGATCAAGAGACCCAGTACTTC.

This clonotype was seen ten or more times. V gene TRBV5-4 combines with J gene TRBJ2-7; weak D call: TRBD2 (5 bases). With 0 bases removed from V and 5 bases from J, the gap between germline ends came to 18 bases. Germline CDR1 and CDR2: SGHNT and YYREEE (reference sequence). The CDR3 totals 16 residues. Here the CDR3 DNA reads TGTGCCAGCAGCTTGGCCCGGGGTTACGCCGGCCACGAGCAGTACTTC. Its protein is CASSLARGYAGHEQYF.

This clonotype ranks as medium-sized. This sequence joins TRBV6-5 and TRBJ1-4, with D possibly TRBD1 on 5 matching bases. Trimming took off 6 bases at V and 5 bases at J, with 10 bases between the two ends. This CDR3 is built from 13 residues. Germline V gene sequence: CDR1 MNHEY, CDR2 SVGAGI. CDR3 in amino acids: CASSGTVNEKLFF. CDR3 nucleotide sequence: TGTGCCAGCAGCGGGACGGTAAATGAAAAACTGTTTTTT.

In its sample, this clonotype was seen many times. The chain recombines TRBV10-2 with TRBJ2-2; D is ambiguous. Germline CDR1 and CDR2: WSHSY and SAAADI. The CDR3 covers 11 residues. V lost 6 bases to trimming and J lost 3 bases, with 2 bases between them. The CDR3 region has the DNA TGCGCCAGCAGATACACCGGGGAGCTGTTTTTT. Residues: CASRYTGELFF.

The CDR3 loop is CASSQTGLAGVDEQFF. For the CDR3, the DNA is TGTGCCAGCAGCCAGACGGGACTAGCGGGAGTCGATGAGCAGTTCTTC. This chain links TRBV7-3 with TRBJ2-1; 14 nucleotides align to TRBD2. Germline CDR1 is SGHTA and CDR2 is FQGTGA. This CDR3 is built from 16 residues. Losses at the gene ends were 5 bases for V and 8 bases for J; bases not matched to a gene: 8. Using reference TRBV7-3 and TRBJ2-1 for the parts outside the CDR3, the full variable domain is GAGVSQTPSNKVTEKGKYVELRCDPISGHTALYWYRQSLGQGPEFLIYFQGTGAADDSGLPNDRFFAVRPEGSVSTLKIQRTERGDSAVYLCASSQTGLAGVDEQFFGPGTRLTVL.

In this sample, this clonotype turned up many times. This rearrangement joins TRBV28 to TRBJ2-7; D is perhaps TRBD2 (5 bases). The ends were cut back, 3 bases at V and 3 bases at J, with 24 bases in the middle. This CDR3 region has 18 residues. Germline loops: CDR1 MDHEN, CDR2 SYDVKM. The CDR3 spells CASSFYDRFRTGNYEQYF. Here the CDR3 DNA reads TGTGCCAGCAGTTTCTATGACCGGTTTAGGACGGGGAACTACGAGCAGTACTTC.

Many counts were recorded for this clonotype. DNA for the CDR3: TGTGCCAGCAGCTTGTATAGGGGTCTGGATCAGCCCCAGCATTTT. Translated: CASSLYRGLDQPQHF. The rearrangement uses TRBV5-8 and TRBJ1-5; a possible D gene is TRBD1 (5 bases). V was clipped by 1 base and J by 5 bases, with 13 bases between them. Germline CDR1 SGHTS, CDR2 YDEGEE. This CDR3 region has 15 residues.

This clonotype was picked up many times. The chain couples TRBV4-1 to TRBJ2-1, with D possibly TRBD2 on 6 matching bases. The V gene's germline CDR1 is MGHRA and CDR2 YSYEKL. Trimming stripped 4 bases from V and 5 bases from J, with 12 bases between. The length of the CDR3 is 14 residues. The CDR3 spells CASSPGGADNEQFF. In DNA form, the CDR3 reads TGCGCCAGCAGCCCCGGAGGGGCGGACAATGAGCAGTTCTTC.

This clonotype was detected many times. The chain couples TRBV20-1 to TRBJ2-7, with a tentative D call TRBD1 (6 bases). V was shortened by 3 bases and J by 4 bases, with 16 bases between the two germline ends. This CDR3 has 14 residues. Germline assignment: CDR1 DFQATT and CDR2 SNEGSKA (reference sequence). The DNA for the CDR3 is TGCAGTGCTAGGCTGCCAGGGGAAAGGTACGAGCAGTACTTC. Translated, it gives CSARLPGERYEQYF.

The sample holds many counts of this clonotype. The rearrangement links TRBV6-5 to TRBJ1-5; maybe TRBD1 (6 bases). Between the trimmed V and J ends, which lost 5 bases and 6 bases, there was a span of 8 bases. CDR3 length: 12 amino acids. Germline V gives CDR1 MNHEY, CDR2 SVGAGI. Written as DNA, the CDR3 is TGTGCCAGCAGTCGAGGGGGTCAGCCCCAGCATTTT. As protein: CASSRGGQPQHF.

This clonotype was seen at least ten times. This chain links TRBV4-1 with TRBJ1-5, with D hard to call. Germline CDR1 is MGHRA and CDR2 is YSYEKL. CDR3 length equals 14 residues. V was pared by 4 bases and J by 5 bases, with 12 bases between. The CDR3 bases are TGCGCCAGCAGCCCGGGAACTAGTTATCAGCCCCAGCATTTT. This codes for CASSPGTSYQPQHF.

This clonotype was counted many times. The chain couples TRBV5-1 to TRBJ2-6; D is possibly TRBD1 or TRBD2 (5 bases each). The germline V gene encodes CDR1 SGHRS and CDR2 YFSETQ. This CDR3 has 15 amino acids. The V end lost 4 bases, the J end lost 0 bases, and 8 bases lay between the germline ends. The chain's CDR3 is CASSPGTSGANVLTF. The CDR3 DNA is TGCGCCAGCAGCCCCGGGACCTCTGGGGCCAACGTCCTGACTTTC.

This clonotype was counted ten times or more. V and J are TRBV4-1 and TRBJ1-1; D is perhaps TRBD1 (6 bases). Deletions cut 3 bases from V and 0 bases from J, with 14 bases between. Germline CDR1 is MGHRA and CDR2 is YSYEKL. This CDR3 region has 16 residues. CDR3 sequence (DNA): TGCGCCAGCAGCCATCGACAGGAGCCCATGAACACTGAAGCTTTCTTT. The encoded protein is CASSHRQEPMNTEAFF.

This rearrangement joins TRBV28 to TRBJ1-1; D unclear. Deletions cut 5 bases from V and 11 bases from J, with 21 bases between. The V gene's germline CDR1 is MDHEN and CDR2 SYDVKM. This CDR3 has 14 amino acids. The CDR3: CASSAPTPPRAAFF. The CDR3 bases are TGTGCCAGCAGTGCACCAACACCCCCCCGTGCCGCTTTCTTT.

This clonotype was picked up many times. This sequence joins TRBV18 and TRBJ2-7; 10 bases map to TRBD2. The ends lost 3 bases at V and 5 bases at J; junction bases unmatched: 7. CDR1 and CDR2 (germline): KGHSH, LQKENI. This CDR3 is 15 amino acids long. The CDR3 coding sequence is TGTGCCAGCTCACCCATTGGACTAGCGGCCAACGAGCAGTACTTC. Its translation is CASSPIGLAANEQYF.

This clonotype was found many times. CDR3 region: CASSASGYNEQFF. The DNA for the CDR3 is TGCGCCAGTTCGGCTAGCGGCTACAATGAGCAGTTCTTC. This chain uses TRBV10-2 with TRBJ2-1; 7 bases align to TRBD2. The CDR3 has 13 amino acids. Germline CDR1 is WSHSY and CDR2 is SAAADI. V lost 9 bases and J lost 3; bases outside the gene matches: 5.

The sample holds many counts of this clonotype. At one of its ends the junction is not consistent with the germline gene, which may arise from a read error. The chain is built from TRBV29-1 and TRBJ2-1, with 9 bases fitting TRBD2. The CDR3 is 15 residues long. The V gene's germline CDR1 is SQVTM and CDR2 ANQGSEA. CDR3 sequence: CSVLAGAASNNEQFF. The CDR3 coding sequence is TGCAGCGTTTTAGCGGGAGCCGCCTCCAACAATGAGCAGTTCTTC.

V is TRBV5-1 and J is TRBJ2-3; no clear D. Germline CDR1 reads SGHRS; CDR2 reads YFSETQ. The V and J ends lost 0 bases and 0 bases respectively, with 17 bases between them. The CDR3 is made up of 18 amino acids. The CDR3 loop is CASSLDGSLSFSTDTQYF. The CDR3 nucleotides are TGCGCCAGCAGCTTGGACGGCAGTTTATCCTTTAGCACAGATACGCAGTATTTT.

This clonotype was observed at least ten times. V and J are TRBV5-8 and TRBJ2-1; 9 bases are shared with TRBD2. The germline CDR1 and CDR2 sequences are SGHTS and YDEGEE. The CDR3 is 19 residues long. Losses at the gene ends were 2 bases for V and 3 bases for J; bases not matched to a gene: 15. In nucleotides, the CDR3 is TGTGCCAGCAGCTTTCCGATAGCGGGAGCTGTGGGGGGCTACAATGAGCAGTTCTTC. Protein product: CASSFPIAGAVGGYNEQFF.

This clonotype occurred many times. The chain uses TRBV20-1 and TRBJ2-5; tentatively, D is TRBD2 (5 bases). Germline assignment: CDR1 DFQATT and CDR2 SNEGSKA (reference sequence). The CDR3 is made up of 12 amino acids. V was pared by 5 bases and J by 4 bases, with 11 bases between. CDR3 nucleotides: TGCAGTGCTGTCCGGAGGTCAGAGACCCAGTACTTC. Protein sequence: CSAVRRSETQYF.

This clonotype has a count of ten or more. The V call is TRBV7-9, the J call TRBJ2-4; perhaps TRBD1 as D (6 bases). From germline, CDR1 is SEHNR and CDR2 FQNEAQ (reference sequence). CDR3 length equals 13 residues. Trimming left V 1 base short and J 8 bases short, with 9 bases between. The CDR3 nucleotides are TGTGCCAGCAGCTTAGTACAGGGAGACATTCAGTACTTC. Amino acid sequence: CASSLVQGDIQYF. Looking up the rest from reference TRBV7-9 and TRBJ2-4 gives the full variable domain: DTGVSQNPRHKITKRGQNVTFRCDPISEHNRLYWYRQTLGQGPEFLTYFQNEAQLEKSRLLSDRFSAERPKGSFSTLEIQRTEQGDSAMYLCASSLVQGDIQYFGAGTRLSVL.

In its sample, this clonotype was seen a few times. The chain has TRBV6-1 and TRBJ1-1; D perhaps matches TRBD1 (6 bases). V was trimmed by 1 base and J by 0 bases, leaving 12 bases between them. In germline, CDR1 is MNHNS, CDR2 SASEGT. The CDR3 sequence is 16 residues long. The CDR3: CASSEVKGDLNTEAFF. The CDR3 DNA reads TGTGCCAGCAGTGAAGTCAAGGGGGATTTGAACACTGAAGCTTTCTTT.

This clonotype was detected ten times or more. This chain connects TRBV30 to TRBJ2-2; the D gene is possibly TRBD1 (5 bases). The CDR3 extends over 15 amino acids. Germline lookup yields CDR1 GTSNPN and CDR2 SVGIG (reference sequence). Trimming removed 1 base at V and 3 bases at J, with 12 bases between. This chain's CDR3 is CAWSGPRQYTGELFF. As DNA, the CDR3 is TGTGCCTGGAGTGGCCCCCGACAGTACACCGGGGAGCTGTTTTTT.